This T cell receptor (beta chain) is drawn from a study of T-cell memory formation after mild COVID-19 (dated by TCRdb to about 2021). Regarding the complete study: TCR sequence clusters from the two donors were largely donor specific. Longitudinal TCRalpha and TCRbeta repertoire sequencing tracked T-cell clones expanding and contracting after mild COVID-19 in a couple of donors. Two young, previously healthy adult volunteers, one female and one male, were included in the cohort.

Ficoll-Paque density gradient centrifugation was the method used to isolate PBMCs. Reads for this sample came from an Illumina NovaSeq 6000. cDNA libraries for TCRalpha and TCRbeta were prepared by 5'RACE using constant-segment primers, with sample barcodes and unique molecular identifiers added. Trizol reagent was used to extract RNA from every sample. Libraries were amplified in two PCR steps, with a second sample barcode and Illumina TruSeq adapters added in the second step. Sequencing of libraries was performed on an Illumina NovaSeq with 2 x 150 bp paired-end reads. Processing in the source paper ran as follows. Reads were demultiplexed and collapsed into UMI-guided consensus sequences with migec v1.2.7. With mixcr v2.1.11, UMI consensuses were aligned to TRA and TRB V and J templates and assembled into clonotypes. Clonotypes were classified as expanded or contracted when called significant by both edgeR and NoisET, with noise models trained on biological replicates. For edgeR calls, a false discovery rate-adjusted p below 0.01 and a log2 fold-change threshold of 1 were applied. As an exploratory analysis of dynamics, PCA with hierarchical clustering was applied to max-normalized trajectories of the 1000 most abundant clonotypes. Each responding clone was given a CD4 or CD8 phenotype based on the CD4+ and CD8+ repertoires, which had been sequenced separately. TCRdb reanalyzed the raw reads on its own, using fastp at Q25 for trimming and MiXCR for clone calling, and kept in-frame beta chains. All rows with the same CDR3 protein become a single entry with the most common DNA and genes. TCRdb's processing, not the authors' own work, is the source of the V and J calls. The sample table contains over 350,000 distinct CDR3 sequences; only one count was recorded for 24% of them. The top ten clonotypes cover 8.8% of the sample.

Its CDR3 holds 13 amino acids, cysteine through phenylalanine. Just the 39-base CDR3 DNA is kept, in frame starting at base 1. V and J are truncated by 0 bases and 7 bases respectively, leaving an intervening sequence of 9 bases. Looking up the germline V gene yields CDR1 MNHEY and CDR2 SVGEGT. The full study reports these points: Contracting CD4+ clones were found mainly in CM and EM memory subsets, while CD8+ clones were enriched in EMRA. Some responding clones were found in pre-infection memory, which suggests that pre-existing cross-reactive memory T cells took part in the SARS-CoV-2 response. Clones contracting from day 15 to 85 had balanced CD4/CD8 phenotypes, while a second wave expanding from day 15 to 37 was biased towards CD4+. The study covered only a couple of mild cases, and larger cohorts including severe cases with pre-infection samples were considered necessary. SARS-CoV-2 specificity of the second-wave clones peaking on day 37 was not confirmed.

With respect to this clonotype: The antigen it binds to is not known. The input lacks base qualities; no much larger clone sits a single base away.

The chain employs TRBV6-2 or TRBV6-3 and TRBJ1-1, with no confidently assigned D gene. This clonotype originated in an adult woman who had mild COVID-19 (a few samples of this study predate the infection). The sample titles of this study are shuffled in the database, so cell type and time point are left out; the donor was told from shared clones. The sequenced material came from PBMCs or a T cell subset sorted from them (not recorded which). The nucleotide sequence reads TGTGCCAGCAGTTACTCCGGGCCGGGTGAAGCTTTCTTT. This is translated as CASSYSGPGEAFF.